This entry concerns a single TCR beta chain. Its specificity is unknown. This sample was included in a study of cytomegalovirus exposure and HLA in healthy donors. Study information: A prior study identified approximately 110 million unique TCR beta sequences from roughly 180 million T cells. Study-wide results and caveats: Near-uniform donor sequencing depth was presumed by presence/absence analyses.

This CDR3 spans 14 amino acids. CDR1 SGDLS and CDR2 YYNGEE come from the germline V gene. V shed 4 bases and J shed 4 bases, with 13 bases lying between them. PCR employed 60 Vbeta and 13 Jbeta primers. As processed by the authors: Per a later analysis, the number of unique TCR beta chains was roughly 87 million, of which 10 million to 11 million were shared. The protocol was immunoSEQ multiplex PCR, while the TCRdb copy is restricted to in-frame clones and leaves out a portion. V and J calls and clone size follow that table, whereas D and trimming were derived from the DNA. The table includes about 180,000 clones, roughly 78% detected once.

This chain uses TRBV9 with TRBJ2-3; D gene ambiguous. This sequence was found in a woman under 40 in good health and CMV-seronegative. The sample consisted of PBMCs. The chain's CDR3 is CASSPRVSPDTQYF. CDR3 nucleotide sequence: TGTGCCAGCAGCCCCCGGGTCTCACCAGATACGCAGTATTTT.